This entry is about one TCR beta chain. Its cognate antigen is unknown. This specimen belongs to a study of T cell responses to AZD1222 COVID-19 vaccine. Notes on the study in general: There were vaccine-associated CD4 TCRs across spike, dominant at 160-218 and 743-854. Possibly, clonal diversity was underestimated; donors were largely white British and included more females. Rises in breadth and depth of Spike-specific TCRs came after two AZD1222 doses.

Clones were sequenced by immunoSEQ multiplex PCR, and TCRdb holds only the in-frame ones, with some missing. The sample includes around 130,000 clones, approximately 90% seen only once; the top ten take 4% to 5%. Germline CDR1 MNHNY, CDR2 SVGAGI (reference sequence). The V segment lost 4 bases and the J segment 8 bases; nucleotides outside the gene matches: 2. CDR3 length equals 14 residues. This rearrangement joins TRBV6-6 to TRBJ1-4; TRBD1 matches 12 bases. This clonotype was sampled from an adult who received the MenACWY meningococcal vaccine as a control. Here the sequenced sample was peripheral blood, taken 28 days after the second dose of the MenACWY control vaccine. Here the CDR3 reads CASSSGTGGEKLFF. The CDR3, as DNA: TGTGCCAGCAGTTCCGGGACAGGGGGCGAAAAACTGTTTTTT.